Each of the 28 T cell receptor beta chains below was sequenced from the same sample in a study of CD4 T cells in relation to SARS-CoV-2 and coronaviruses. Their recognized antigens are unknown. Assay used: immunoSEQ multiplex PCR; TCRdb lists only in-frame clones, some missing. The data show approximately 19,000 clones, around three quarters seen once. The unexposed donors gave CD4+ T cells in 2011-2018, prior to COVID-19. Isolation of CD4+ T cells took place after less than 13 days in culture. The sequencing input was CD4+ T cells from PBMCs, cultured in vitro. All receptors come from a human donor in good health.

In its sample, this clone ranks as large (0.1 to 1%). Within the sample, other DNA sequences also encode this same CDR3. The rearrangement uses TRBV5-5 and TRBJ2-7; unclear D gene. CDR1 and CDR2 from the germline V gene are SGHKS and YYEKEE (reference sequence). The CDR3 consists of 14 residues. V was pared by 2 bases and J by 0 bases, with 9 bases between. The CDR3 region is CASSLVGNSYEQYF. Written as DNA, the CDR3 is TGTGCCAGCAGCTTAGTGGGGAACTCCTACGAGCAGTACTTC.

The chain recombines TRBV28 with TRBJ2-1; 7 positions agree with TRBD1. The CDR3 totals 15 residues. V lost 6 bases and J lost 5; bases outside the gene matches: 10. Per germline, CDR1 MDHEN and CDR2 SYDVKM. CDR3 DNA sequence: TGTGCCAGCAGCCTTGGACAGGCTACAAACAATGAGCAGTTCTTC. Its protein is CASSLGQATNNEQFF.

This clone was recorded once. V gene TRBV7-8 combines with J gene TRBJ1-1; D is unresolved. Trimming left V 2 bases short and J 2 bases short, with 9 bases between. Germline values: CDR1 SGHVS, CDR2 FQNEAQ. This CDR3 has 14 residues. CDR3: CASSLTFLNTEAFF. The CDR3 DNA sequence: TGTGCCAGCAGCTTAACTTTTCTTAACACTGAAGCTTTCTTT.

This clone was found a few times. CDR3 nucleotide sequence: TGTGCCACCAGCAGACAGAACACCGGGGAGCTGTTTTTT. This sequence encodes CATSRQNTGELFF. The chain recombines TRBV15 with TRBJ2-2, with D uncertain. The length of the CDR3 is 13 residues. Germline lookup yields CDR1 LNHNV and CDR2 YYDKDF (reference sequence). Trimming left V 2 bases short and J 1 base short, with 2 bases between.

This chain links TRBV5-1 with TRBJ2-5; D gene uncertain. Germline V gene sequence: CDR1 SGHRS, CDR2 YFSETQ. This CDR3 spans 13 amino acids. The V gene lost 5 bases and the J gene lost 4 bases, with 12 bases spanning the gap. CDR3: CASRNSNRETQYF. The CDR3 nucleotides are TGCGCCAGCAGGAATAGCAACCGAGAGACCCAGTACTTC. The full variable domain, its missing parts supplied by reference TRBV5-1 and TRBJ2-5, is KAGVTQTPRYLIKTRGQQVTLSCSPISGHRSVSWYQQTPGQGLQFLFEYFSETQRNKGNFPGRFSGRQFSNSRSEMNVSTLELGDSALYLCASRNSNRETQYFGPGTRLLVL.

The rearrangement uses TRBV10-3 and TRBJ2-2; no firm D call. The CDR3 spans 12 residues. The germline V and J ends were trimmed by 2 bases and 6 bases, with 4 bases remaining between them. Per germline, CDR1 ENHRY and CDR2 SYGVKD. CDR3 sequence reads: CAISEGPGELFF. As DNA, the CDR3 is TGTGCCATCAGTGAGGGACCCGGGGAGCTGTTTTTT.

The gene calls are TRBV21-1 and TRBJ1-1. TRBV21-1 is recorded as a pseudogene. The CDR3 consists of 12 residues. The CDR3 coding sequence is TGTGCCAGCAGCAAACGCAAGCTGGGAGCTTTCTTT. Translated: CASSKRKLGAFF.

This clone is termed medium-sized. The rearrangement uses TRBV19 and TRBJ2-7, with 12 nucleotides matching TRBD2. The CDR3 extends over 15 amino acids. The V gene's germline CDR1 is LNHDA and CDR2 SQIVND (reference sequence). The trim removed 4 bases at V and 3 bases at J, leaving 4 bases unmatched. Here the CDR3 reads CASSTRTSGNYEQYF. The CDR3 DNA is TGTGCCAGTAGTACCAGGACTAGCGGGAACTACGAGCAGTACTTC.

This clone appeared a few times. This chain connects TRBV6-5 to TRBJ1-1; perhaps TRBD1 as D (6 bases). The V gene lost 5 bases and the J gene lost 4 bases, with 14 bases spanning the gap. The CDR3 length is 14 residues. The germline CDR1 and CDR2 sequences are MNHEY and SVGAGI. The DNA of the CDR3 is TGTGCCAGCAGTCTCCTCGGACAGACCACTGAAGCTTTCTTT. Residues: CASSLLGQTTEAFF.

The rearrangement uses TRBV10-3 and TRBJ2-1; a weak D match, TRBD1 (5 bases). The CDR3 is made up of 12 amino acids. Germline loops: CDR1 ENHRY, CDR2 SYGVKD. V shed 8 bases and J shed 4 bases, with 9 bases lying between them. CDR3 DNA: TGTGCCATCGAAGGGGATTACAATGAGCAGTTCTTC. It encodes CAIEGDYNEQFF.

The chain is built from TRBV2 and TRBJ2-2; unclear D gene. The CDR3 length is 15 residues. V was cut by 4 bases and J by 0 bases, with 9 bases left in between. Germline loops: CDR1 SNHLY, CDR2 FYNNEI. The CDR3 here is CASSVDRANTGELFF. The CDR3 nucleotides read TGTGCCAGCAGTGTAGATAGGGCGAACACCGGGGAGCTGTTTTTT.

V and J are TRBV10-3 and TRBJ2-1; TRBD2 aligns across 7 bases. Germline CDR1 reads ENHRY; CDR2 reads SYGVKD. Unmatched junction bases numbered 5, after V lost 5 bases and J lost 7 bases. The CDR3 runs to 13 residues. CDR3 residues: CAISPRTSNEQFF. In DNA, the CDR3 is TGTGCCATCAGTCCCCGGACTAGTAATGAGCAGTTCTTC.

The chain joins TRBV18 to TRBJ2-7, with a possible D match to TRBD1 (6 bases). This CDR3 spans 15 amino acids. CDR1 KGHSH and CDR2 LQKENI come from the germline V gene. V was trimmed by 6 bases and J by 6 bases, leaving 21 bases between them. Here the CDR3 DNA reads TGTGCCAGCTCGGGGGATATACAGGGCGTCGGCGAGCAGTACTTC. This encodes CASSGDIQGVGEQYF.

This clone showed up just a few times. The genes are TRBV7-2 and TRBJ2-1, with 8 bases that match TRBD2. Germline CDR1 and CDR2: SGHTA and FQGNSA. The CDR3 has 15 residues. V trimming: 5 bases; J trimming: 9 bases; junction bases outside the gene matches: 12. The CDR3 is CASSLTSETWAEQFF. The CDR3 DNA follows: TGTGCCAGCAGCCTGACTAGCGAGACGTGGGCTGAGCAGTTCTTC.

The rearrangement links TRBV18 to TRBJ2-2, with a possible D match to TRBD2 (5 bases). The CDR3 has 15 amino acids. The V and J ends lost 2 bases and 5 bases respectively, with 12 bases between them. The germline gives CDR1 KGHSH, CDR2 LQKENI. The chain's CDR3 is CASSPTAGGTGELFF. CDR3 sequence (DNA): TGTGCCAGCTCACCAACCGCAGGAGGAACCGGGGAGCTGTTTTTT. Complete variable domain (other parts from reference TRBV18 and TRBJ2-2): NAGVMQNPRHLVRRRGQEARLRCSPMKGHSHVYWYRQLPEEGLKFMVYLQKENIIDESGMPKERFSAEFPKEGPSILRIQQVVRGDSAAYFCASSPTAGGTGELFFGEGSRLTVL.

Points on this clone: A read error may produce the germline difference seen at one junction end. This chain connects TRBV29-1 to TRBJ2-1; D perhaps matches TRBD1 (5 bases). There are 10 residues in the CDR3. Germline loops: CDR1 SQVTM, CDR2 ANQGSEA. This chain's CDR3 is CSVLGPGLIF. The CDR3 region has the DNA TGCAGCGTGTTGGGGCCTGGTCTTATCTTC.

The gene calls are TRBV18 and TRBJ2-2; unclear D gene. Germline loops: CDR1 KGHSH, CDR2 LQKENI. The V gene lost 3 bases and the J gene lost 6 bases, with 8 bases spanning the gap. The CDR3 is 13 amino acids. Here the CDR3 reads CASSPRAPGELFF. DNA of the CDR3: TGTGCCAGCTCACCGAGAGCCCCCGGGGAGCTGTTTTTT.

V and J are TRBV13 and TRBJ1-4; 9 nucleotides line up with TRBD1. J gave up 5 bases and V 5 bases, and 6 bases lay outside the gene matches. The CDR3 is 15 residues long. The germline V gene encodes CDR1 PRHDT and CDR2 FYEKMQ (reference sequence). The CDR3 protein is CASSPPGTGNEKLFF. The CDR3 DNA reads TGTGCCAGCAGCCCCCCCGGGACAGGGAATGAAAAACTGTTTTTT.

V gene TRBV9 combines with J gene TRBJ2-3; possible D gene TRBD2, 6 bases. Trimming removed 6 bases at V and 5 bases at J, with 10 bases between. This CDR3 is 12 amino acids long. CDR1 SGDLS and CDR2 YYNGEE come from the germline V gene. The DNA of the CDR3 is TGTGCCAGCACCCCAGCGGGAGATACGCAGTATTTT. This encodes CASTPAGDTQYF.

This chain joins TRBV12-2 and TRBJ2-1; the table gives TRBD2 as D, unverified against the DNA. TRBV12-2 represents a pseudogene. This CDR3 is built from 17 residues. This chain's CDR3 is CASRLALRLAGKNEQFF. In nucleotides, the CDR3 is TGTGCAAGTCGCTTAGCGCTAAGGCTAGCTGGTAAGAATGAGCAGTTCTTC.

The V call is TRBV18, the J call TRBJ1-2; D remains unclear. CDR1 KGHSH and CDR2 LQKENI come from the germline V gene. This CDR3 comprises 14 residues. Trimming removed 1 base at V and 4 bases at J, with 10 bases between. This CDR3 reads CASSPQEGGYGYTF. In nucleotides, the CDR3 is TGTGCCAGCTCACCACAGGAGGGAGGCTATGGCTACACCTTC.

The chain links TRBV7-2 to TRBJ2-2; a possible D gene is TRBD2 (6 bases). Germline V gene lookup returns CDR1 SGHTA and CDR2 FQGNSA. CDR3 length: 15 amino acids. With 0 bases removed from V and 1 base from J, the gap between germline ends came to 6 bases. The CDR3 coding sequence is TGTGCCAGCAGCTTAGCGGGAGGGAACACCGGGGAGCTGTTTTTT. Translating it yields CASSLAGGNTGELFF. The variable domain in full, with the rest retrieved from reference TRBV7-2 and TRBJ2-2, is GAGVSQSPSNKVTEKGKDVELRCDPISGHTALYWYRQSLGQGLEFLIYFQGNSAPDKSGLPSDRFSAERTGGSVSTLTIQRTQQEDSAVYLCASSLAGGNTGELFFGEGSRLTVL.

The chain has TRBV30 and TRBJ1-5; D not certain. Germline V gene data show CDR1 as GTSNPN and CDR2 as SVGIG (reference sequence). This CDR3 has 15 residues. V was shortened by 3 bases and J by 7 bases, with 19 bases between the two germline ends. CDR3 region: CAWRGGYAGEQPQHF. The CDR3 region has the DNA TGTGCCTGGAGGGGAGGATATGCTGGGGAGCAGCCCCAGCATTTT.

This clone was found once. V is TRBV19 and J is TRBJ2-2; D tentatively fits TRBD1 or TRBD2 (6 bases each). Trimming removed 3 bases at V and 4 bases at J, with 12 bases between. The CDR3 is made up of 15 amino acids. Germline CDR1 LNHDA, CDR2 SQIVND (reference sequence). The CDR3 loop reads CASSMRGRSTGELFF. CDR3 nucleotides: TGTGCCAGTAGTATGAGGGGGAGGAGCACCGGGGAGCTGTTTTTT.

V and J are TRBV14 and TRBJ1-3; D not certain. Per the germline V gene, CDR1 is SGHDN and CDR2 is FVKESK. Trimming removed 0 bases at V and 4 bases at J, with 10 bases between. This CDR3 is built from 15 residues. The DNA for the CDR3 is TGTGCCAGCAGCCAAGATATGGCCGTCGGAAACACCATATATTTT. Translating it yields CASSQDMAVGNTIYF.

This clone was counted a few times. The CDR3 region is CATSDRQGWGANVLTF. Written as DNA, the CDR3 is TGTGCCACCAGTGATCGACAGGGTTGGGGGGCCAACGTCCTGACTTTC. This chain links TRBV24-1 with TRBJ2-6, with 7 nucleotides matching TRBD1. From germline, CDR1 is KGHDR and CDR2 SFDVKD. J gave up 4 bases and V 3 bases, and 5 bases lay outside the gene matches. This CDR3 spans 16 amino acids.

V and J are TRBV5-1 and TRBJ2-7; 9 bases map to TRBD2. CDR3 length equals 17 residues. Germline loops: CDR1 SGHRS, CDR2 YFSETQ. The V segment lost 4 bases and the J segment 5 bases; nucleotides outside the gene matches: 16. The CDR3: CASSLTAGGSGVHEQYF. CDR3 DNA sequence: TGCGCCAGCAGCCTTACGGCGGGAGGGTCCGGCGTCCACGAGCAGTACTTC.

The chain joins TRBV5-1 to TRBJ1-5; 11 positions agree with TRBD1. V dropped 4 bases and J dropped 0; count of bases not matched to a gene: 6. CDR1 is SGHRS and CDR2 is YFSETQ in the germline V gene. This CDR3 is 17 amino acids long. The CDR3 reads CASSAGTGGGSNQPQHF. The CDR3 DNA sequence: TGCGCCAGCAGCGCCGGGACAGGGGGTGGTAGCAATCAGCCCCAGCATTTT.